Sequencing of this T cell receptor (beta chain) was carried out in a study of OX40 agonist ivuxolimab in advanced cancers. Study results and caveats: The study did not work out the antigen specificity of the expanded peripheral T cells.

The germline V gene has CDR1 SGDLS and CDR2 YYNGEE. With 0 bases removed from V and 10 bases from J, the gap between germline ends came to 13 bases. The CDR3 has 13 residues. Method: immunoSEQ multiplex PCR; TCRdb's copy keeps in-frame clones and lacks some. Among 30,000 to 35,000 clones listed, approximately 81% were seen once. A word on this clone: Antigen specificity is unknown.

The V call is TRBV9, the J call TRBJ2-5, with D possibly called TRBD1 or TRBD2 (6 bases each). This TCR came from an adult with an advanced solid tumor such as melanoma, head and neck, liver or kidney cancer. Material: CD4+ or CD8+ T cells sorted from blood, obtained in a trial of the OX40 agonist ivuxolimab. DNA for the CDR3: TGTGCCAGCAGCGTAGCTACGGGGGCAGACCAGTACTTC. This gives the protein CASSVATGADQYF.